The 22 T cell receptor beta chains below were found in one sample sequenced in a study of CD8 T cells in Susac syndrome. An input of about 0.5 to 1 ug of RNA was subjected to reverse transcription using random hexamers. MiXCR, applied by TCRdb to the immunoSEQ multiplex PCR reads, yields one record per CDR3 protein. This table holds around 130,000 distinct CDR3 sequences, about 95% found once. The sequenced material came from CD4+ T cells from PBMCs. These receptor sequences come from a human donor with multiple sclerosis.

The V gene is TRBV27, the J gene TRBJ2-5; 14 bases match TRBD2. From germline, CDR1 is MNHEY and CDR2 SMNVEV (reference sequence). The CDR3 spans 16 residues. The J segment lost 3 bases and the V segment lost 6 bases, leaving 6 bases of the junction unmatched. The CDR3 DNA is TGTGCCAGCAGACTAAGGGGACTAGCGGGAGAAGAGACCCAGTACTTC. It encodes CASRLRGLAGEETQYF.

Only a few counts were recorded for this clonotype. This chain joins TRBV14 and TRBJ1-5; D not resolved. Trimming took off 0 bases at V and 7 bases at J, with 7 bases between the two ends. From germline, CDR1 is SGHDN and CDR2 FVKESK. The CDR3 runs to 13 residues. The CDR3 reads CASSQDKWQPQHF. Here the CDR3 DNA reads TGTGCCAGCAGCCAAGATAAGTGGCAGCCCCAGCATTTT.

CDR3 sequence reads: CASRPADNYGYTF. CDR3 in DNA: TGTGCCAGCAGACCAGCGGATAACTATGGCTACACCTTC. This chain joins TRBV6-5 and TRBJ1-2; D call uncertain. The ends were cut back, 6 bases at V and 1 base at J, with 9 bases in the middle. CDR1 MNHEY and CDR2 SVGAGI come from the germline V gene. The CDR3 runs to 13 residues.

In regard to this clonotype: One end of the junction is discordant with germline, which a read error may explain. The chain employs TRBV4-1 and TRBJ2-7, with TRBD2 matching 9 bases. The CDR3 has 15 amino acids. Germline CDR1 reads MGHRA; CDR2 reads YSYEKL. The CDR3 spells CASSQGSSGIGEQYF. The CDR3 DNA reads as TGCGCCAGCAGTCAAGGATCTAGCGGGATCGGAGAGCAGTACTTC.

The chain carries TRBV10-3 and TRBJ2-5, with 10 nucleotides matching TRBD2. V was pared by 6 bases and J by 1 base, with 2 bases of the junction left unmatched. CDR1 is ENHRY and CDR2 is SYGVKD in the germline V gene. The CDR3 loop spans 14 amino acids. CDR3 amino acids: CAIRASGGQETQYF. CDR3 in DNA: TGTGCCATCAGGGCTAGCGGGGGCCAAGAGACCCAGTACTTC.

This rearrangement joins TRBV24-1 to TRBJ2-7, with D unclear. Trimming took off 5 bases at V and 0 bases at J, with 4 bases between the two ends. Looked up from germline, CDR1 is KGHDR and CDR2 is SFDVKD. The CDR3 loop spans 12 amino acids. The CDR3 DNA reads as TGTGCCACCAGTGGGGACTCCTACGAGCAGTACTTC. It yields the protein CATSGDSYEQYF.

This chain uses TRBV12-3 or TRBV12-4 with TRBJ2-1; the D gene is possibly TRBD2 (6 bases). This CDR3 has 16 amino acids. Trimming took off 5 bases at V and 2 bases at J, with 16 bases between the two ends. DNA of the CDR3: TGTGCCAGCAGTCTCCTAGGGCTAGCGCCCTACAATGAGCAGTTCTTC. Translated, it gives CASSLLGLAPYNEQFF.

This chain links TRBV20-1 with TRBJ1-2; D uncertain. CDR1 DFQATT and CDR2 SNEGSKA come from the germline V gene (reference sequence). The CDR3 extends over 16 amino acids. V lost 6 bases, J lost 0 bases, and 20 bases lay in between. As DNA, the CDR3 is TGCAGTGCGCGCCGTAAGTCGCCGACGGCTAACTATGGCTACACCTTC. The encoded protein is CSARRKSPTANYGYTF.

The chain is built from TRBV18 and TRBJ1-1, with D uncertain. V was clipped by 6 bases and J by 1 base, with 12 bases between them. There are 14 residues in the CDR3. The germline V gene has CDR1 KGHSH and CDR2 LQKENI. CDR3 residues: CASSYHKGNTEAFF. The CDR3 nucleotides read TGTGCCAGCTCGTACCACAAGGGGAACACTGAAGCTTTCTTT. The entire variable domain, with the rest obtained from reference TRBV18 and TRBJ1-1, is as follows: NAGVMQNPRHLVRRRGQEARLRCSPMKGHSHVYWYRQLPEEGLKFMVYLQKENIIDESGMPKERFSAEFPKEGPSILRIQQVVRGDSAAYFCASSYHKGNTEAFFGQGTRLTVV.

The chain carries TRBV9 and TRBJ2-3; 11 nucleotides line up with TRBD1. The CDR3 has 14 residues. CDR1 and CDR2 (germline): SGDLS, YYNGEE. V was clipped by 2 bases and J by 9 bases; unmatched bases: 5. The CDR3 loop reads CASSVGQGGRTQYF. Written as DNA, the CDR3 is TGTGCCAGCAGCGTGGGACAGGGGGGAAGGACGCAGTATTTT.

The chain combines TRBV9 with TRBJ2-5; 8 positions match TRBD2. V lost 0 bases, J lost 0 bases, and 7 bases stayed unmatched. The CDR3 is 17 residues long. Looked up from germline, CDR1 is SGDLS and CDR2 is YYNGEE. CDR3 nucleotide sequence: TGTGCCAGCAGCGTAGGAGGTAGCGGGAAGTACCAAGAGACCCAGTACTTC. Translating it yields CASSVGGSGKYQETQYF.

The V gene is TRBV12-3 or TRBV12-4, the J gene TRBJ1-2; 7 bases are a match to TRBD1. J was trimmed by 7 bases and V by 1 base; bases with no gene match: 3. The length of the CDR3 is 13 residues. The DNA for the CDR3 is TGTGCCAGCAGTTTAGATCGGACAGGTGGCTACACCTTC. Translation gives CASSLDRTGGYTF.

The chain couples TRBV6-5 to TRBJ2-5, with 7 bases matching TRBD2. The length of the CDR3 is 15 residues. V shed 2 bases, J shed 3 bases, and the junction held 6 bases outside the gene matches. The V gene's germline CDR1 is MNHEY and CDR2 SVGAGI. The CDR3 spells CASSYGTSAEETQYF. The CDR3 bases are TGTGCCAGCAGTTACGGCACTAGCGCAGAAGAGACCCAGTACTTC.

V usage is TRBV3-1 and J usage is TRBJ2-7; 7 bases match TRBD1. The J segment lost 1 base and the V segment lost 4 bases, leaving 4 bases of the junction unmatched. The V gene's germline CDR1 is LGHDT and CDR2 YNNKEL (reference sequence). This CDR3 is 14 amino acids long. The CDR3 DNA follows: TGTGCCAGCAGCCTTCAGACAGGGTCCTACGAGCAGTACTTC. Its translation: CASSLQTGSYEQYF.

V gene TRBV14 combines with J gene TRBJ2-1, with TRBD2 matching 15 bases. Unmatched junction bases numbered 7, after V lost 2 bases and J lost 8 bases. Germline V gene sequence: CDR1 SGHDN, CDR2 FVKESK. CDR3 size: 17 residues. CDR3 sequence reads: CASSQRKGLAGGDEQFF. CDR3 coding DNA: TGTGCCAGCAGCCAAAGAAAGGGACTAGCGGGAGGTGATGAGCAGTTCTTC. The full variable domain, its missing parts supplied by reference TRBV14 and TRBJ2-1, is EAGVTQFPSHSVIEKGQTVTLRCDPISGHDNLYWYRRVMGKEIKFLLHFVKESKQDESGMPNNRFLAERTGGTYSTLKVQPAELEDSGVYFCASSQRKGLAGGDEQFFGPGTRLTVL.

The chain is built from TRBV20-1 and TRBJ2-3, with a weak D call TRBD2 (5 bases). The CDR3 is 12 residues long. V gave up 2 bases and J gave up 6 bases, with 9 bases separating them. CDR1 is DFQATT and CDR2 is SNEGSKA in the germline V gene (reference sequence). The CDR3 reads CSARLEVDTQYF. CDR3 in DNA: TGCAGTGCTAGATTGGAGGTGGATACGCAGTATTTT.

The genes are TRBV5-1 and TRBJ2-7; 8 bases fit TRBD1. V gave up 3 bases and J gave up 5 bases; unmatched junction bases: 10. Germline-derived CDR1 and CDR2 are SGHRS and YFSETQ. The CDR3 contains 15 residues. The CDR3 loop reads CASSSRDRGVNEQYF. CDR3 DNA sequence: TGCGCCAGCAGCTCAAGAGACAGGGGCGTTAACGAGCAGTACTTC.

V usage is TRBV25-1 and J usage is TRBJ2-7; 7 nucleotides agree with TRBD1. This CDR3 spans 13 amino acids. The V and J ends lost 3 bases and 7 bases, in that order; junction bases with no gene match: 6. Germline CDR1 and CDR2: MGHDK and SYGVNS. The chain's CDR3 is CASSEGTVREQYF. The CDR3 DNA sequence: TGTGCCAGCAGTGAGGGGACAGTCCGGGAGCAGTACTTC.

The chain links TRBV20-1 to TRBJ2-2, with 8 positions matching TRBD2. This CDR3 spans 14 amino acids. CDR1 and CDR2 from the germline V gene are DFQATT and SNEGSKA (reference sequence). After removal of 4 bases from V and 5 bases from J, the junction contained 6 bases not matched to a gene. The DNA for the CDR3 is TGCAGTGCTACACGGGGGGGCAGGACCGGGGAGCTGTTTTTT. The encoded protein is CSATRGGRTGELFF.

The rearrangement links TRBV4-1 to TRBJ1-2; the D is unclear. There are 13 residues in the CDR3. The germline CDR1 and CDR2 sequences are MGHRA and YSYEKL. V shed 0 bases and J shed 12 bases, with 14 bases lying between them. CDR3 amino acids: CASSQDRLSGHTF. CDR3 bases: TGCGCCAGCAGCCAAGATCGCCTGAGCGGCCACACCTTC.

This clonotype was counted once. The V call is TRBV12-3 or TRBV12-4, the J call TRBJ2-7, with D possibly matching TRBD1 (5 bases). V dropped 3 bases and J dropped 4 bases, with 16 bases sitting between them. There are 15 residues in the CDR3. In DNA form, the CDR3 reads TGTGCCAGCAGTTTTATTATGGGGCAGAGATACGAGCAGTACTTC. Amino acid sequence: CASSFIMGQRYEQYF.

The gene calls are TRBV25-1 and TRBJ1-2; D unresolved. Per germline, CDR1 MGHDK and CDR2 SYGVNS. The V and J ends lost 3 bases and 4 bases respectively, with 9 bases between them. This CDR3 is built from 13 residues. The CDR3 is CASSDYGTYGYTF. In nucleotides, the CDR3 is TGTGCCAGCAGTGATTACGGAACCTATGGCTACACCTTC.